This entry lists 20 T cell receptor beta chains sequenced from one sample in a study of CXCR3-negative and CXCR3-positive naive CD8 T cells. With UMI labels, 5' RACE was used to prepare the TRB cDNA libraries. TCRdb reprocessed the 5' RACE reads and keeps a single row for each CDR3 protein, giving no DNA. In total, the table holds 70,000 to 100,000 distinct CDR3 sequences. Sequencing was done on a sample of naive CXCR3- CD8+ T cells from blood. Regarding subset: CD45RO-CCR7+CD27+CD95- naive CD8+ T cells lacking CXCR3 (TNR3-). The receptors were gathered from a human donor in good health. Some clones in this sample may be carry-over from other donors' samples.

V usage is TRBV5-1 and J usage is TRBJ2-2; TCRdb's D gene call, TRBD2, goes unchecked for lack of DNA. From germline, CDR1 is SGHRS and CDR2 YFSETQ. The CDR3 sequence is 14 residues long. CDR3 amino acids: CASSSSGTDGELFF.

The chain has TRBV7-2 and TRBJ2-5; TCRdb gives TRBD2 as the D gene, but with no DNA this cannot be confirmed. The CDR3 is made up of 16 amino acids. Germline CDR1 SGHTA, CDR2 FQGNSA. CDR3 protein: CASSLLSTSILETQYF.

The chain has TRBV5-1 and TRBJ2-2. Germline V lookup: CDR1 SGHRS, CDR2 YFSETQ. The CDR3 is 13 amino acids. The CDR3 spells CASSFVGPGELFF.

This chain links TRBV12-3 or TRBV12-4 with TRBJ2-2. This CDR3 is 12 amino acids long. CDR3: CASSFVTGELFF.

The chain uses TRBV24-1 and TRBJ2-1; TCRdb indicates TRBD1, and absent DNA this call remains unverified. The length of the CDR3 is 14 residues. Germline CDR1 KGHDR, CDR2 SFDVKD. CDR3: CATSDLEPGSEQFF.

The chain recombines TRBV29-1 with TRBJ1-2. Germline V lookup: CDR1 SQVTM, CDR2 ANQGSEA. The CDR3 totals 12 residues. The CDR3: CSVEERGDGYTF.

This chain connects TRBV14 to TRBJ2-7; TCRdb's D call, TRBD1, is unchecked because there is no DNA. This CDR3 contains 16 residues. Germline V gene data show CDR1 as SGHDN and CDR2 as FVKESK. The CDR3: CASSHSRTGEDYEQYF.

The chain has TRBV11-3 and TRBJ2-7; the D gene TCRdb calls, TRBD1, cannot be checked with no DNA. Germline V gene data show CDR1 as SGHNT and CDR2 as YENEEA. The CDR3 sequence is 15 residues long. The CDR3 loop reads CASSVIRDRIYEQYF.

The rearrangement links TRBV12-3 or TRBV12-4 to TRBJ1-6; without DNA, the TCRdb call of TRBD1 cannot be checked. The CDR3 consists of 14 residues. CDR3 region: CASRTQGKNSPLHF.

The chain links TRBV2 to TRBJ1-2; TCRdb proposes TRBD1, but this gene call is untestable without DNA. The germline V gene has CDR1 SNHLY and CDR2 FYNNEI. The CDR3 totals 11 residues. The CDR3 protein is CASNRGIGYTF.

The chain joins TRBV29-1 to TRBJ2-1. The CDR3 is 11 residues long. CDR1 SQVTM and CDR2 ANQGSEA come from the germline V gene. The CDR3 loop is CSVLDYNEQFF.

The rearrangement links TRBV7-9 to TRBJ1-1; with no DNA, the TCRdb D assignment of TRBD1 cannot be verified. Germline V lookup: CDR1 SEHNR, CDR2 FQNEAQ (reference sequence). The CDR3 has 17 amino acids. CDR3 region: CASSFPGHPDLNTEAFF.

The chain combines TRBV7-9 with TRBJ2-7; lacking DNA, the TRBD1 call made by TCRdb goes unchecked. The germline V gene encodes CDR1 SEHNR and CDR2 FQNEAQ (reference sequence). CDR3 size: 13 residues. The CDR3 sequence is CASSSREAWEQYF.

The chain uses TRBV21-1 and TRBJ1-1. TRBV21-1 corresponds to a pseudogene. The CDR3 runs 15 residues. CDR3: CASSNTTQRHPEAFF.

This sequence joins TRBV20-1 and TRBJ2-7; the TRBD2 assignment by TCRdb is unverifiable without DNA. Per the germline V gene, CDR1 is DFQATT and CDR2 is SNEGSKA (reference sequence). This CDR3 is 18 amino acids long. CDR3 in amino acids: CSARDTVLLATSGNEQYF.

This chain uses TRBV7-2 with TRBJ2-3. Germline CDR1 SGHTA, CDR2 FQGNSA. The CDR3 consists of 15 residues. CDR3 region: CASSFSWLPSDTQYF.

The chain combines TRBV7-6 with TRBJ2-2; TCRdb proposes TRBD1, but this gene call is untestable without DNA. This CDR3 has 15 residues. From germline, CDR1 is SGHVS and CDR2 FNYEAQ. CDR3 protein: CASITRGRDTGELFF. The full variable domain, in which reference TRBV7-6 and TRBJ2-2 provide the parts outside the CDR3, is GAGVSQSPRYKVTKRGQDVALRCDPISGHVSLYWYRQALGQGPEFLTYFNYEAQQDKSGLPNDRFSAERPEGSISTLTIQRTEQRDSAMYRCASITRGRDTGELFFGEGSRLTVL.

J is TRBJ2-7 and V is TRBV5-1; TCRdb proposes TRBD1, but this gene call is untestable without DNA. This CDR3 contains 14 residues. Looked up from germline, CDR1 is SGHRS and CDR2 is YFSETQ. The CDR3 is CASSLATGLGEQYF. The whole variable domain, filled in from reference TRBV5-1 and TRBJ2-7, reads KAGVTQTPRYLIKTRGQQVTLSCSPISGHRSVSWYQQTPGQGLQFLFEYFSETQRNKGNFPGRFSGRQFSNSRSEMNVSTLELGDSALYLCASSLATGLGEQYFGPGTRLTVT.

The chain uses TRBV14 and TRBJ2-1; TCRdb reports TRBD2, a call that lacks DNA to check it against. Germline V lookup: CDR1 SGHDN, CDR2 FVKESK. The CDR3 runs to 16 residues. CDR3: CASSLWTSGGLGGQFF. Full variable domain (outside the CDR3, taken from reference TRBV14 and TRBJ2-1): EAGVTQFPSHSVIEKGQTVTLRCDPISGHDNLYWYRRVMGKEIKFLLHFVKESKQDESGMPNNRFLAERTGGTYSTLKVQPAELEDSGVYFCASSLWTSGGLGGQFFGPGTRLTVL.

CDR3 amino acids: CASRQGWNTEAFF. This chain uses TRBV12-3 or TRBV12-4 with TRBJ1-1; TCRdb's assignment of TRBD1 cannot be checked, as there is no DNA. CDR3 length equals 13 residues.